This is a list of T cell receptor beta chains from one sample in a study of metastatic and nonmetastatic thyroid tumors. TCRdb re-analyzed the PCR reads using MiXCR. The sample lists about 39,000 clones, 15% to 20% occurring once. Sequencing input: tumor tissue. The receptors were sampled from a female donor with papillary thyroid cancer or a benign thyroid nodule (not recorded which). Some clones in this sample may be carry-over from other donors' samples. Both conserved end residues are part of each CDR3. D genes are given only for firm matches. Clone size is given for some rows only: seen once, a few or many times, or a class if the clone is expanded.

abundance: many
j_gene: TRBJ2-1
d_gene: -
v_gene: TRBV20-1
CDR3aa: CSARWAREQFF
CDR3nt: TGCAGTGCTAGGTGGGCGCGTGAGCAGTTCTTC

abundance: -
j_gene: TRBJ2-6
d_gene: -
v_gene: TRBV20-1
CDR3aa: CSARRPGLSGANVLTF
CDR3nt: TGCAGTGCTAGGCGGCCGGGCCTCTCTGGGGCCAACGTCCTGACTTTC

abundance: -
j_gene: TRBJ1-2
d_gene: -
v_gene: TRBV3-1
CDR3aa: CASSQGTVRQVHGYTF
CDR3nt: TGTGCCAGCAGCCAAGGGACCGTCCGACAGGTCCATGGCTACACCTTC

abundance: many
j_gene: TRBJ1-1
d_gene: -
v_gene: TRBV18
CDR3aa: CASSEGQNTEAFF
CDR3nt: TGTGCCAGCTCAGAGGGACAGAACACTGAAGCTTTCTTT

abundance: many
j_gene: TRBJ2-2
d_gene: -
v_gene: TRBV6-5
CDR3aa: CASSYSWAGELFF
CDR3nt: TGTGCCAGCAGTTACTCATGGGCAGGGGAGCTGTTTTTT

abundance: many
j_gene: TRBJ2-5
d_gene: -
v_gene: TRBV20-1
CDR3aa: CSALDRGGTQYF
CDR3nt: TGCAGTGCCTTGGATAGGGGTGGGACCCAGTACTTC

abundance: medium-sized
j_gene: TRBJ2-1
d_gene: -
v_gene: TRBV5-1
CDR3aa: CASSLAASYNEQFF
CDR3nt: TGCGCCAGCAGCTTAGCGGCTTCCTACAATGAGCAGTTCTTC

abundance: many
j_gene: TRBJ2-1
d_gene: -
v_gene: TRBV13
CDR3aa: CASRGPSDEQFF
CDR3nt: TGTGCCAGCAGGGGCCCGAGCGATGAGCAGTTCTTC

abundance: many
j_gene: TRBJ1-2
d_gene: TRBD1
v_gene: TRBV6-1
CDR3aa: CASTGQGLGYTF
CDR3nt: TGTGCCAGCACGGGACAGGGATTAGGCTACACCTTC

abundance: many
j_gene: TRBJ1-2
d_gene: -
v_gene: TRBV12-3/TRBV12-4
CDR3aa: CASSLGQDDGYTF
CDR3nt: TGTGCCAGCAGTTTAGGGCAGGATGATGGCTACACCTTC

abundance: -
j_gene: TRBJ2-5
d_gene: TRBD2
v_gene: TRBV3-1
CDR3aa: CASSGTSWGAQETQYF
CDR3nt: TGCGCCAGCAGCGGGACTAGCTGGGGGGCCCAGGAGACCCAGTACTTC

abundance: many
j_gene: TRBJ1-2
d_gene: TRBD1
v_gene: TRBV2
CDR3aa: CASTQIRQGFVGYTF
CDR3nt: TGTGCCAGCACCCAAATCCGACAGGGTTTCGTCGGCTACACCTTC

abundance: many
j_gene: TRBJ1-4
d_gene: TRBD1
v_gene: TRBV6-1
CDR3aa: CASSLSVQGGRGEKLFF
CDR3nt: TGTGCCAGCAGTTTAAGCGTACAGGGGGGGAGAGGTGAAAAACTGTTTTTT

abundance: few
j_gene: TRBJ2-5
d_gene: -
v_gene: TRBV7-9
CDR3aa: CASSLAGGQETQYF
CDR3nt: TGTGCCAGCAGCTTAGCGGGCGGCCAAGAGACCCAGTACTTC

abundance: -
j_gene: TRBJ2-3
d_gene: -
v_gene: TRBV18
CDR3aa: CASSPPAGLTDTQYF
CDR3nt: TGTGCCAGCTCACCACCGGCAGGCCTCACAGATACGCAGTATTTT

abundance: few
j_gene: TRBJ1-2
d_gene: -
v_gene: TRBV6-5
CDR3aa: CASSYFGQGTPFGYGYTF
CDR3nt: TGTGCCAGCAGTTACTTTGGGCAGGGGACGCCTTTCGGCTATGGCTACACCTTC

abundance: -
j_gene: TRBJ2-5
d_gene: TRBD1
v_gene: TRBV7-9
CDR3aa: CANSLTGQLETQYF
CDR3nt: TGTGCCAACAGCTTGACAGGGCAGTTGGAGACCCAGTACTTC

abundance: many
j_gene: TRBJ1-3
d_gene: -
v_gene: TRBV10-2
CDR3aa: CASSERRIQDTIYF
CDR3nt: TGCGCCAGCAGTGAACGGAGGATTCAGGACACCATATATTTT

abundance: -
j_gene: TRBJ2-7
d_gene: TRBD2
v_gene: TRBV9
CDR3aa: CASSQGSGGLQGEQYF
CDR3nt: TGTGCCAGCAGCCAGGGGAGCGGGGGGCTTCAGGGCGAGCAGTACTTC

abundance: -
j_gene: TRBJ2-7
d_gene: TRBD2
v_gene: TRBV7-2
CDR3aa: CASSHGLAGEQYF
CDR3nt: TGTGCCAGCAGCCACGGACTAGCGGGGGAGCAGTACTTC

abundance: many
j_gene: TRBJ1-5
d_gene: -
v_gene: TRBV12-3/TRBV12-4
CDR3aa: CASSTGTGTVREPQHF
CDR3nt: TGTGCCAGCAGTACCGGAACAGGGACGGTTAGGGAGCCCCAGCATTTT

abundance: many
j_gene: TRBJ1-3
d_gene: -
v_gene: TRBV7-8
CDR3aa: CASSLEGVTIYF
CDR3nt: TGTGCCAGCAGCTTAGAGGGGGTCACCATATATTTT

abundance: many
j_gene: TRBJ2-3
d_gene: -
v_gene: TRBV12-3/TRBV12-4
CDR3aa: CASSFGDVTDTQYF
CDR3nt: TGTGCCAGCAGTTTTGGGGATGTCACAGATACGCAGTATTTT

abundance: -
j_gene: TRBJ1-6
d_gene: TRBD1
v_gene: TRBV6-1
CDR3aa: CASRRQGDNSPLHF
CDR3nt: TGTGCCAGCAGGAGACAGGGAGATAATTCACCCCTCCACTTT

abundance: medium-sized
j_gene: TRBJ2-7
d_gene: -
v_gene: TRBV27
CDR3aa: CASIGYGRFGRDYEQYF
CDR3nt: TGTGCCAGCATAGGGTATGGGAGATTCGGAAGGGACTACGAGCAGTACTTC

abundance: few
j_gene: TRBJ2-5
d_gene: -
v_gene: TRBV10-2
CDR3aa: CASRKGGTAGREIQYF
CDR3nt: TGCGCCAGCAGGAAGGGAGGGACAGCCGGTAGGGAGATCCAGTACTTC

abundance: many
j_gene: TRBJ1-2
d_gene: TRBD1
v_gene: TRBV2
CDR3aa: CASGGEGQVVRGYTF
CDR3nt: TGTGCCAGCGGGGGAGAGGGACAGGTAGTTCGTGGCTACACCTTC

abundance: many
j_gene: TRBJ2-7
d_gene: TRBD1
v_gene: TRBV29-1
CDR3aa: CSVSLQGANEQYF
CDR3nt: TGCAGCGTTTCCCTCCAGGGGGCCAACGAGCAGTACTTC

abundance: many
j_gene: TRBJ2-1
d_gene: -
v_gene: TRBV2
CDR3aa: CASMNPGNNEQFF
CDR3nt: TGTGCCAGCATGAACCCAGGGAACAATGAGCAGTTCTTC

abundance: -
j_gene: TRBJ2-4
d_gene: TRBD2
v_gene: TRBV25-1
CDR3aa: CASHHGLVENIQYF
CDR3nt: TGTGCCAGCCACCACGGACTAGTCGAAAACATTCAGTACTTC

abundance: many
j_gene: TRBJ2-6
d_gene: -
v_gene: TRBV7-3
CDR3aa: CASSFKQGSGANVLTF
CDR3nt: TGTGCCAGCAGCTTTAAACAGGGCTCTGGGGCCAACGTCCTGACTTTC

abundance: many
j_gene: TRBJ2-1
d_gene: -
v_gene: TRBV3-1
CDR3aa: CASSQGARVYNEQFF
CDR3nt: TGTGCCAGCAGCCAGGGGGCTAGGGTCTACAATGAGCAGTTCTTC

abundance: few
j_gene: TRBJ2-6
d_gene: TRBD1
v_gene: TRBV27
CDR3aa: CASSLSGTGSSGANVLTF
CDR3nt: TGTGCCAGCAGTTTAAGTGGGACAGGATCCTCTGGGGCCAACGTCCTGACTTTC

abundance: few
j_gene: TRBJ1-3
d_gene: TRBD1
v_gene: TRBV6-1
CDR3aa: CASTLTGDFIGNTIYF
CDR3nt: TGTGCCAGCACTCTGACAGGGGACTTTATTGGAAACACCATATATTTT

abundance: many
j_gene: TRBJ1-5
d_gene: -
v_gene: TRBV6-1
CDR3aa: CASSDQRDQPQHF
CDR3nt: TGTGCCAGCAGTGACCAAAGGGATCAGCCCCAGCATTTT

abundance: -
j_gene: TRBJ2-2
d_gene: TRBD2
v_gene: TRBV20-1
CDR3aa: CSAMDSSGRAGGELFF
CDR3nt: TGCAGTGCTATGGATAGCAGCGGGAGGGCCGGCGGGGAGCTGTTTTTT

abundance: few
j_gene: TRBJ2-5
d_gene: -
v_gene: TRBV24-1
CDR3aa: CAASDTGGYQDTQYF
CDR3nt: TGTGCCGCCAGTGATACAGGTGGATACCAAGATACCCAGTACTTC

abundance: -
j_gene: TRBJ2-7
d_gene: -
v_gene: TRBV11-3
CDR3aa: CASSNLDYEQYF
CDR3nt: TGTGCCAGCAGCAACCTGGACTACGAGCAGTACTTC

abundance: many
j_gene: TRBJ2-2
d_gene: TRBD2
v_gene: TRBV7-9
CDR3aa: CASSLGSGSGFVTGELFF
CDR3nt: TGTGCCAGCAGCTTAGGTAGCGGGAGCGGATTCGTCACCGGGGAGCTGTTTTTT

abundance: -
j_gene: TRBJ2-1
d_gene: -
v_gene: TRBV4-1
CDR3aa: CASSPPQPSYNEQFF
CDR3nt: TGCGCCAGCAGCCCACCCCAGCCCTCCTACAATGAGCAGTTCTTC

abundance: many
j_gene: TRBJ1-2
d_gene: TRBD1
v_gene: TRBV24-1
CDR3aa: CATSARGQKNGYGYTF
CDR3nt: TGTGCCACCAGTGCTAGGGGGCAGAAGAACGGCTATGGCTACACCTTC

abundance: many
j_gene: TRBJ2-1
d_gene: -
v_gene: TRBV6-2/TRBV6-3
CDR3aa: CASSSRLPQSGEQFF
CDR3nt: TGTGCCAGCAGTTCCCGACTCCCACAATCCGGTGAGCAGTTCTTC

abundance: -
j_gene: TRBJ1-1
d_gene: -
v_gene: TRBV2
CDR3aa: CASSLGGWAFF
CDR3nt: TGTGCCAGCAGCCTAGGGGGTTGGGCTTTCTTT

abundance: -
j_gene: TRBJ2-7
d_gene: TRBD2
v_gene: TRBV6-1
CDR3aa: CASSGARTSYPEHYF
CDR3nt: TGTGCCAGCAGTGGAGCGAGGACTAGTTATCCCGAGCATTACTTC

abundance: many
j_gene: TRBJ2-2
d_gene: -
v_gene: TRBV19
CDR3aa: CASSRSPPGQGGWAGELFF
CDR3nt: TGTGCCAGTAGCCGCAGCCCCCCCGGACAGGGAGGGTGGGCCGGGGAGCTGTTTTTT

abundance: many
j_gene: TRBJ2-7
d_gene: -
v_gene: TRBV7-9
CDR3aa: CASSPADVFSYEQYF
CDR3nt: TGTGCCAGCAGCCCAGCGGACGTCTTCTCCTACGAGCAGTACTTC

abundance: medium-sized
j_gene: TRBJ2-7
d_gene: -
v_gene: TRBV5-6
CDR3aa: CASSLGVAGTSSYEQYF
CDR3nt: TGTGCCAGCAGCCTTGGGGTAGCAGGGACCTCTTCCTACGAGCAGTACTTC

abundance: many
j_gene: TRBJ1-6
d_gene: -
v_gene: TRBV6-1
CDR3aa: CASSEVVSGSPLHF
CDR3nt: TGTGCCAGCAGTGAAGTGGTCTCCGGTTCACCCCTCCACTTT

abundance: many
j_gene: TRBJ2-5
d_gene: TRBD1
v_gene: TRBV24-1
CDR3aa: CATSDQRQGLEETQYF
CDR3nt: TGTGCCACCAGTGACCAAAGACAGGGTTTGGAAGAGACCCAGTACTTC

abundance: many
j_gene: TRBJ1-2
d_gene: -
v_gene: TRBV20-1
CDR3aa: CSASTGVYGYTF
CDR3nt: TGCAGTGCAAGTACTGGAGTGTATGGCTACACCTTC

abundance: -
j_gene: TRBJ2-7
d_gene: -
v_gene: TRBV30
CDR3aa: CAWTREVSYEQYF
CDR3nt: TGTGCCTGGACCAGGGAGGTCTCCTACGAGCAGTACTTC

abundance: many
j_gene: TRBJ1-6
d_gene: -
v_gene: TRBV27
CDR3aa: CASSLAPPRNNSPLHF
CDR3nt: TGTGCCAGCAGTTTAGCACCCCCAAGAAATAATTCACCCCTCCACTTT

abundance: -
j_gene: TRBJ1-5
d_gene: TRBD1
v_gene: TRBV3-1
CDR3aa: CASSLRDRRNQPQHF
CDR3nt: TGTGCCAGCAGCCTCCGGGACAGGAGAAATCAGCCCCAGCATTTT

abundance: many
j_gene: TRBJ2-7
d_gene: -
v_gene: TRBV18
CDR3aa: CASSPPRAASYEQYF
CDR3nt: TGTGCCAGCTCACCACCTCGTGCAGCTTCATACGAGCAGTACTTC

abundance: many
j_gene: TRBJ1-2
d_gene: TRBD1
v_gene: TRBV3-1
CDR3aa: CASSLGQGSPYGYTF
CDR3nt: TGTGCCAGCAGCCTGGGACAGGGGAGTCCCTATGGCTACACCTTC